Listed here is a single T cell receptor beta chain. In the study's own analysis: The assay estimated nucleated cells by amplifying reference gene primers. Generated by immunoSEQ multiplex PCR, the TCRdb table keeps only in-frame clones and is missing some. The V and J calls and the clone size are those of that table, but D and trimming were determined from the DNA. This table holds about 160,000 clones, approximately 90% found once. The CDR3 covers 14 residues. CDR1 is SGHNT, CDR2 YENEEA, per germline. The V end lost 1 base, the J end lost 0 bases, and 3 bases lay between the germline ends. This specimen comes from a study of blood T cell repertoires in COVID-19. On the study more broadly: Sites in the United States, Italy and Spain provided acute and convalescent COVID-19 samples. Sources were T cells, B-cell-depleted T cells, or PBMCs; the material itself was cDNA or gDNA.

This receptor was taken from a woman in her sixties who had recovered from COVID-19. Sequencing used peripheral blood. The chain is built from TRBV11-3 and TRBJ2-2; D is ambiguous. Here the CDR3 DNA reads TGTGCCAGCAGCTTAGTAACGAACACCGGGGAGCTGTTTTTT. It is translated as CASSLVTNTGELFF.